This TCR beta chain was captured by sequencing in a study of regulatory T cells in long-lasting Graves disease. The study, taken as a whole, reports: Graves' patients with persistent disease showed TCR diversity lower than patients newly diagnosed. Patients with persistent disease showed a bias toward TRBV28, TRBJ1-2 and TRBJ2-5. Limited sample numbers may have lowered accuracy.

The sample's time point: persistent/refractory GD, antithyroid drugs over 5 years with positive TRAb. The TCR library was made from RNA extracted from PBMCs. From germline, CDR1 is DFQATT and CDR2 SNEGSKA (reference sequence). This CDR3 has 10 amino acids. V was trimmed by 4 bases and J by 4 bases, leaving 5 bases between them. Many counts were recorded for this clonotype. What it recognizes is unknown. Through Arm-PCR of CDR3 regions and iRepertoire HTBI primers, TCR beta libraries were built. TCRdb reprocessed the multiplex PCR reads with MiXCR, giving one entry per CDR3 protein. The table includes about 290,000 distinct CDR3 sequences, roughly 21% detected once.

The sequencing here drew on peripheral blood mononuclear cells (PBMCs), taken when the disease was refractory, from a patient treated with antithyroid drugs. The sequence came from a female donor with Graves disease. The chain recombines TRBV20-1 with TRBJ2-7; D ambiguous. CDR3 DNA: TGCAGTGCTACTCTATACGAGCAGTACTTC. Protein: CSATLYEQYF.